A selection of T cell receptor beta chains follows, all from one sample in a study of cytomegalovirus exposure and HLA in healthy donors. Data came from immunoSEQ multiplex PCR; TCRdb stores just in-frame clones and leaves some out. The repertoire table contains around 27,000 clones. Input material: PBMCs. The receptor source for this set is a man aged 25 to 40 in good health and CMV-seronegative. Both conserved end residues are part of each CDR3. A D gene is named only where the DNA matches it firmly.

j_gene: TRBJ1-5
v_gene: TRBV6-1
d_gene: .
CDR3nt: TGTGCCAGCAGTGAAGGGCCAGGGTACAATCAGCCCCAGCATTTT
CDR3aa: CASSEGPGYNQPQHF

j_gene: TRBJ2-7
v_gene: TRBV29-1
d_gene: .
CDR3nt: TGCAGCGTGGAGAGCGCCTACGAGCAGTACTTC
CDR3aa: CSVESAYEQYF

j_gene: TRBJ1-1
v_gene: TRBV5-6
d_gene: .
CDR3nt: TGTGCCAGCAGCTTCTGGAGGAACACTGAAGCTTTCTTT
CDR3aa: CASSFWRNTEAFF

j_gene: TRBJ1-4
v_gene: TRBV10-3
d_gene: TRBD1
CDR3nt: TGTGCCATCGGGGGGACAGGCTCACATAATGAAAAACTGTTTTTT
CDR3aa: CAIGGTGSHNEKLFF

j_gene: TRBJ2-7
v_gene: TRBV28
d_gene: TRBD2
CDR3nt: TGTGCCAGCAGTTTATTTCGGGGGGACGAGCAGTACTTC
CDR3aa: CASSLFRGDEQYF

j_gene: TRBJ2-7
v_gene: TRBV5-4
d_gene: TRBD1
CDR3nt: TGTGCCAGCAGAAGGGACAGCTCCTACGAGCAGTACTTC
CDR3aa: CASRRDSSYEQYF

j_gene: TRBJ1-2
v_gene: TRBV14
d_gene: .
CDR3nt: TGTGCCAGCAGCAGACAAACGGGAGGCTACACCTTC
CDR3aa: CASSRQTGGYTF

j_gene: TRBJ2-1
v_gene: TRBV4-3
d_gene: .
CDR3nt: TGCGCCAGCAGCCAAGAAACTGACAATGAGCAGTTCTTC
CDR3aa: CASSQETDNEQFF

j_gene: TRBJ2-7
v_gene: TRBV23-1
d_gene: .
CDR3nt: TGCGCCAGCAGTCAAAGAATCCGGGACAAAGCCTACGAGCAGTACTTC
CDR3aa: CASSQRIRDKAYEQYF

j_gene: TRBJ1-1
v_gene: TRBV6-5
d_gene: .
CDR3nt: TGTGCCAGCAGTTACAGTATAGCCGCGTCTGGAGCTTTCTTT
CDR3aa: CASSYSIAASGAFF

j_gene: TRBJ2-7
v_gene: TRBV19
d_gene: TRBD2
CDR3nt: TGTGCCAGTCAAGTCGGGACTAGCGGCGCCTACGAGCAGTACTTC
CDR3aa: CASQVGTSGAYEQYF

j_gene: TRBJ2-1
v_gene: TRBV4-3
d_gene: .
CDR3nt: TGCGCCAGCAGCCTACAGGGACGCCCGACCTCCTACAATGAGCAGTTCTTC
CDR3aa: CASSLQGRPTSYNEQFF

j_gene: TRBJ2-1
v_gene: TRBV6-6
d_gene: .
CDR3nt: TGTGCCAGCAGTTCCCAGGTATACAATGAGCAGTTCTTC
CDR3aa: CASSSQVYNEQFF

j_gene: TRBJ1-2
v_gene: TRBV10-3
d_gene: .
CDR3nt: TGTGCCATCAGTGAGTCGACTCTATCGACTGTACGGGGCTACACCTTC
CDR3aa: CAISESTLSTVRGYTF

j_gene: TRBJ1-2
v_gene: TRBV5-8
d_gene: .
CDR3nt: TGTGCCAGCAGCACGCAGTTCACAGGGATCTCCTATGGCTACACCTTC
CDR3aa: CASSTQFTGISYGYTF

j_gene: TRBJ1-6
v_gene: TRBV4-3
d_gene: .
CDR3nt: TGCGCCAGCAGCCTCTCCGGGGTTTATAATTCACCCCTCCACTTT
CDR3aa: CASSLSGVYNSPLHF

j_gene: TRBJ2-7
v_gene: TRBV5-1
d_gene: .
CDR3nt: TGCGCCAGCAAAAATGGGGTGGGGCCGGGCTCCTACGAGCAGTACTTC
CDR3aa: CASKNGVGPGSYEQYF

j_gene: TRBJ1-3
v_gene: TRBV6-6
d_gene: .
CDR3nt: TGTGCCAGCAGTTTAACTTTCCAGGGTTATGGAAACACCATATATTTT
CDR3aa: CASSLTFQGYGNTIYF

j_gene: TRBJ2-7
v_gene: TRBV4-2
d_gene: .
CDR3nt: TGTGCCAGCAGCCAAGATCAGAGTAGCGCGGAGCAGTACTTC
CDR3aa: CASSQDQSSAEQYF

j_gene: TRBJ2-1
v_gene: TRBV28
d_gene: .
CDR3nt: TGTGCCAGCACCCATTCCCGGGACTCCTCTGGGTTCTTC
CDR3aa: CASTHSRDSSGFF

j_gene: TRBJ2-6
v_gene: TRBV5-1
d_gene: TRBD1
CDR3nt: TGCGCCAGCTCCTCACAGGGGACTGGGGCCAACGTCCTGACTTTC
CDR3aa: CASSSQGTGANVLTF

j_gene: TRBJ2-3
v_gene: TRBV4-3
d_gene: .
CDR3nt: TGCGCCAGCAGCCAAGAGGCCGGGTTCACAGATACGCAGTATTTT
CDR3aa: CASSQEAGFTDTQYF

j_gene: TRBJ2-5
v_gene: TRBV5-6
d_gene: .
CDR3nt: TGTGCCAGCAGCTTGGCCTGGGCAGGGGAAGAGACCCAGTACTTC
CDR3aa: CASSLAWAGEETQYF

j_gene: TRBJ2-7
v_gene: TRBV5-1
d_gene: .
CDR3nt: TGCGCCAGCAGCTTGACTAGCCGATCCTACGAGCAGTACTTC
CDR3aa: CASSLTSRSYEQYF

j_gene: TRBJ2-2
v_gene: TRBV2
d_gene: .
CDR3nt: TGTGCCAGCAGTCCGGCGATTGTGGCGGGCGGGACCGGGGAGCTGTTTTTT
CDR3aa: CASSPAIVAGGTGELFF

j_gene: TRBJ1-4
v_gene: TRBV30
d_gene: .
CDR3nt: TGTGCCTGGAGTCGGTCTTCAACTAATGAAAAACTGTTTTTT
CDR3aa: CAWSRSSTNEKLFF

j_gene: TRBJ2-1
v_gene: TRBV11-2
d_gene: .
CDR3nt: TGTGCCAGCAGCGATCCGAGGAGCTCCTACAATGAGCAGTTCTTC
CDR3aa: CASSDPRSSYNEQFF

j_gene: TRBJ2-3
v_gene: TRBV29-1
d_gene: .
CDR3nt: TGCAGCAGACAGATTCCAGGGACAGATACGCAGTATTTT
CDR3aa: CSRQIPGTDTQYF

j_gene: TRBJ2-5
v_gene: TRBV6-1
d_gene: .
CDR3nt: TGTGCCAGCATGATGGACTATTTCGAGACCCAGTACTTC
CDR3aa: CASMMDYFETQYF

j_gene: TRBJ2-1
v_gene: TRBV27
d_gene: .
CDR3nt: TGTGCCAGCAGTTTATCGTCCGGAGGGGAGTTCTTC
CDR3aa: CASSLSSGGEFF

j_gene: TRBJ1-1
v_gene: TRBV6-4
d_gene: TRBD1
CDR3nt: TGTGCCAGCAGTGCGACAGGGGACACTGAAGCTTTCTTT
CDR3aa: CASSATGDTEAFF

j_gene: TRBJ2-5
v_gene: TRBV7-3
d_gene: TRBD2
CDR3nt: TGTGCCAGCAGCTTATCACCTAGCGGCCAAGAGACCCAGTACTTC
CDR3aa: CASSLSPSGQETQYF

j_gene: TRBJ1-2
v_gene: TRBV18
d_gene: .
CDR3nt: TGTGCCAGCTCACCACCCCCCAGGGGTGCTGGCTACACCTTC
CDR3aa: CASSPPPRGAGYTF

j_gene: TRBJ2-7
v_gene: TRBV29-1
d_gene: TRBD2
CDR3nt: TGCAGCGCATCTAGCGGTTACGAGCAGTACTTC
CDR3aa: CSASSGYEQYF

j_gene: TRBJ2-1
v_gene: TRBV19
d_gene: .
CDR3nt: TGTGCCAGTAGTATCCCGTTTCAGGGTTCCTACAATGAGCAGTTCTTC
CDR3aa: CASSIPFQGSYNEQFF

j_gene: TRBJ2-7
v_gene: TRBV6-5
d_gene: .
CDR3nt: TGTGCCAGCAGTCACCGGGGTATTAGTTTCTTC
CDR3aa: CASSHRGISFF

j_gene: TRBJ1-2
v_gene: TRBV9
d_gene: TRBD1
CDR3nt: TGTGCCAGCAGCGTAGCTCAAGGGACAGAGAGGAACTATGGCTACACCTTC
CDR3aa: CASSVAQGTERNYGYTF

j_gene: TRBJ1-5
v_gene: TRBV5-1
d_gene: .
CDR3nt: TGCGCCAGCAGCTTGAGAGAGGGGGTCAATCAGCCCCAGCATTTT
CDR3aa: CASSLREGVNQPQHF

j_gene: TRBJ2-7
v_gene: TRBV5-4
d_gene: TRBD2
CDR3nt: TGTGCCAGCAGCCCCGGGGGAGCGGGGGGCGAGGAGCAGTACTTC
CDR3aa: CASSPGGAGGEEQYF

j_gene: TRBJ2-7
v_gene: TRBV7-6
d_gene: .
CDR3nt: TGTGCCAGCAGCTTAGCGGTCGGGACAACCTACGAGCAGTACTTC
CDR3aa: CASSLAVGTTYEQYF

j_gene: TRBJ2-2
v_gene: TRBV5-1
d_gene: .
CDR3nt: TGCGCCAGCAGCCCGCGGGGAGGACACCCCGACGGGGAGCTGTTTTTT
CDR3aa: CASSPRGGHPDGELFF

j_gene: TRBJ2-1
v_gene: TRBV7-6
d_gene: TRBD2
CDR3nt: TGTGCCAGCAGCTTAGATGGCGGGGGTTTCAATGAGCAGTTCTTC
CDR3aa: CASSLDGGGFNEQFF

j_gene: TRBJ2-3
v_gene: TRBV4-2
d_gene: TRBD1
CDR3nt: TGTGCCAGCAGCCACGCGTATGAGGGGGCGGGAGATACGCAGTATTTT
CDR3aa: CASSHAYEGAGDTQYF

j_gene: TRBJ2-6
v_gene: TRBV4-3
d_gene: .
CDR3nt: TGCGCCAGCAGCCAAGACCAGGGGACAGGGGCCAACGTCCTGACTTTC
CDR3aa: CASSQDQGTGANVLTF

j_gene: TRBJ1-2
v_gene: TRBV7-9
d_gene: TRBD1
CDR3nt: TGTGCCAGCAGCTTATCTGGGACAGGGCCTTCTGGCTACACCTTC
CDR3aa: CASSLSGTGPSGYTF

j_gene: TRBJ2-1
v_gene: TRBV19
d_gene: TRBD1
CDR3nt: TGTGCCAGTAGTATTAGGACAGGGAGAAGCGAGCAGTTCTTC
CDR3aa: CASSIRTGRSEQFF

j_gene: TRBJ2-6
v_gene: TRBV6-1
d_gene: TRBD2
CDR3nt: TGTGCCAGCAGTGAATTACTAGCGGGAGCCGGGGCCAACGTCCTGACTTTC
CDR3aa: CASSELLAGAGANVLTF

j_gene: TRBJ2-7
v_gene: TRBV7-2
d_gene: TRBD2
CDR3nt: TGTGCCAGCAGCTCCCAAGCGGGAGATCCCTTCGAGCAGTACTTC
CDR3aa: CASSSQAGDPFEQYF

j_gene: TRBJ2-2
v_gene: TRBV9
d_gene: TRBD2
CDR3nt: TGTGCCAGCAGCGTGGGGACTAGCGGGACCGGGGAGCTGTTTTTT
CDR3aa: CASSVGTSGTGELFF

j_gene: TRBJ1-1
v_gene: TRBV29-1
d_gene: .
CDR3nt: TGCAGCGTTGAAGCTCTACGGGGTATGAACACTGAAGCTTTCTTT
CDR3aa: CSVEALRGMNTEAFF

j_gene: TRBJ1-1
v_gene: TRBV18
d_gene: .
CDR3nt: TGTGCCAGCTCAGCTCCAGGGATGCTGAACACTGAAGCTTTCTTT
CDR3aa: CASSAPGMLNTEAFF

j_gene: TRBJ1-2
v_gene: TRBV19
d_gene: .
CDR3nt: TGTGCCAGTAGTAGCACAGGGTTCTATGGCTACACCTTC
CDR3aa: CASSSTGFYGYTF

j_gene: TRBJ2-5
v_gene: TRBV10-3
d_gene: TRBD2
CDR3nt: TGTGCCATCACTAGCGGGGGGTCCGGGGAGACCCAGTACTTC
CDR3aa: CAITSGGSGETQYF

j_gene: TRBJ1-2
v_gene: TRBV6-1
d_gene: .
CDR3nt: TGTGCCAGCAGTGAAACAGGGTATTATGGCTACACCTTC
CDR3aa: CASSETGYYGYTF

j_gene: TRBJ2-3
v_gene: TRBV12-5
d_gene: .
CDR3nt: TGTGCTAGTGGCTCTCCTAGGACGGGCCCCAGGGCGCAGTATTTT
CDR3aa: CASGSPRTGPRAQYF